Listed below are T cell receptor beta chains from one sample, sequenced in a study of cytomegalovirus exposure and HLA in healthy donors. The data were produced by immunoSEQ multiplex PCR, yet TCRdb's version contains in-frame clones alone and is incomplete. The table records more than 140,000 clones, around 79% of them present only once. Material for sequencing was PBMCs. The receptor source for this set is a man between 25 and 39 years old in good health and CMV-seropositive. The CDR3 runs from the conserved cysteine through the conserved F or W. Fields, in order: clone size, J gene, V gene, D gene, CDR3 DNA, CDR3 protein. D genes are given only for firm matches. Some rows mark clone size as missing; the rest say once, few, many or name a class of expanded clone.

>.|TRBJ2-1|TRBV9|TRBD2
TGTGCCAGCAGCGCCCCAGCGGGGGGGTCCTACAATGAGCAGTTCTTC
CASSAPAGGSYNEQFF
>once|TRBJ1-4|TRBV5-8|.
TGTGCCAGCAGCGTGAGGAGTACAACTAATGAAAAACTGTTTTTT
CASSVRSTTNEKLFF
>.|TRBJ1-5|TRBV19|TRBD1
TGTGCCAGTAGTGCGCTCGGACAGGCTATGGATTCCCAGCCCCAGCATTTT
CASSALGQAMDSQPQHF
>once|TRBJ1-3|TRBV7-9|.
TGTGCCAGCGATCCTACCAGGGGATCTGGAAACACCATATATTTT
CASDPTRGSGNTIYF
>.|TRBJ1-2|TRBV7-9|.
TGTGCCAGCATCAGAGAGGGATTATATGGCTACACCTTC
CASIREGLYGYTF
>.|TRBJ2-1|TRBV27|TRBD2
TGTGCCAGCAGTTCGGTACTAGCGGGGAGATTCAATGAGCAGTTCTTC
CASSSVLAGRFNEQFF
>.|TRBJ1-2|TRBV6-4|.
TGTGCCAGCAGTGAAACGCGGAATAACTATGGCTACACCTTC
CASSETRNNYGYTF
>few|TRBJ2-1|TRBV19|.
TGTGCCAGTAGTATGTTTTCGGGAGTCAGTGAGCAGTTCTTC
CASSMFSGVSEQFF
>.|TRBJ2-7|TRBV30|TRBD2
TGTGCCTGGAGTGTGCAGGGAATACCTAGCGGGTTCCCCTACGAGCAGTACTTC
CAWSVQGIPSGFPYEQYF
>.|TRBJ2-7|TRBV20-1|.
TGCAGTGTAGGGAGGGGGTACGAGCAGTACTTC
CSVGRGYEQYF
>.|TRBJ1-5|TRBV7-2|TRBD1
TGTGCCAGCAGCTTAAGACAGGGGGCAGGTAGGAATCAGCCCCAGCATTTT
CASSLRQGAGRNQPQHF
>.|TRBJ1-3|TRBV14|.
TGTGCCAGCAGCCAGGAACGGAGCTCTGGAAACACCATATATTTT
CASSQERSSGNTIYF
>.|TRBJ2-5|TRBV7-6|TRBD1
TGTGCCAGCAGCTACGGGACAGGGATCCAGTACTTC
CASSYGTGIQYF
>.|TRBJ1-1|TRBV4-3|.
TGCGCCAGCAGCCAACAGGCAGGTCCCTCCACTGAAGCTTTCTTT
CASSQQAGPSTEAFF
>.|TRBJ2-5|TRBV4-2|.
TGTGCCAGCAGCCAAGAATTAGTGCGGGAGACCCAGTACTTC
CASSQELVRETQYF
>once|TRBJ2-7|TRBV19|.
TGTGCCAGTAGTATGGGGCTCTGGTCCTACGAGCAGTACTTC
CASSMGLWSYEQYF
>.|TRBJ1-2|TRBV7-9|TRBD1
TGTGCCAGCAGCTTACCCGGGACAGATGGCTACACCTTC
CASSLPGTDGYTF
>.|TRBJ1-2|TRBV30|.
TGTGCCTGGAACCAATTTGGGGAGAACTATGGCTACACCTTC
CAWNQFGENYGYTF
>.|TRBJ2-5|TRBV6-5|TRBD1
TGTGCCAGCAGTTACGGGGACAGGGGGCAAGAGACCCAGTACTTC
CASSYGDRGQETQYF
>.|TRBJ2-7|TRBV10-3|TRBD1
TGTGCCATAGGACAGGGCCTCTACGAGCAGTACTTC
CAIGQGLYEQYF
>.|TRBJ1-1|TRBV5-1|.
TGCGCCAGCAGCTTGACGGCGGACACTGAAGCTTTCTTT
CASSLTADTEAFF
>few|TRBJ2-6|TRBV13|TRBD1
TGTGCCAGCAGCTCCTATATGGGACAGGGAAATTCTGGGGCCAACGTCCTGACTTTC
CASSSYMGQGNSGANVLTF
>.|TRBJ1-6|TRBV14|.
TGTGCCAGCAGCCAAGATCCATCACCCCTCCACTTT
CASSQDPSPLHF
>.|TRBJ2-7|TRBV19|TRBD1
TGTGCCAGTAGTATAGTTTCCGGACAGGGGCCCTACGAGCAGTACTTC
CASSIVSGQGPYEQYF
>.|TRBJ1-6|TRBV5-1|.
TGCGCCAGCAGCTGGACAGCGGGGACTTCACCCCTCCACTTT
CASSWTAGTSPLHF
>.|TRBJ2-1|TRBV5-1|TRBD2
TGCGCCAGCAGCTTGGGAGCGGGGGACTTCAATGAGCAGTTCTTC
CASSLGAGDFNEQFF
>.|TRBJ2-3|TRBV6-5|TRBD1
TGTGCCAGCAGTTACGGCCGGACAGGTCGCACAGATACGCAGTATTTT
CASSYGRTGRTDTQYF
>.|TRBJ1-5|TRBV6-6|TRBD1
TGTGCCAGCAGCCGAGGGGGCGGTCAGCCCCAGCATTTT
CASSRGGGQPQHF
>.|TRBJ2-1|TRBV5-1|.
TGCGCCAGCAGCTTGGGCGGGACCAGTACTAATGAGCAGTTCTTC
CASSLGGTSTNEQFF
>.|TRBJ2-1|TRBV11-3|TRBD2
TGTGCCAGCAGCTTAGATCCTTCTAGCGGGGGGGTTTACAATGAGCAGTTCTTC
CASSLDPSSGGVYNEQFF
>once|TRBJ2-1|TRBV7-9|.
TGTGCCAGCAGCCCCACTAGCAATGAGCAGTTCTTC
CASSPTSNEQFF
>.|TRBJ1-6|TRBV5-6|TRBD1
TGTGCCAGCAGCTTGTACGGGACAGGGGTTTCCCCCCTCCACTTT
CASSLYGTGVSPLHF
>.|TRBJ1-2|TRBV28|.
TGTGCCAGCAGGGGGGGTCCCAACTATGGCTACACCTTC
CASRGGPNYGYTF
>.|TRBJ2-1|TRBV28|.
TGTGCCAGCAGGCCGAGCGGGCTCTGGTACAATGAGCAGTTCTTC
CASRPSGLWYNEQFF
>.|TRBJ1-1|TRBV7-9|TRBD1
TGTGCCAGCATCAAAACTTTAGGGACAGCGAACACTGAAGCTTTCTTT
CASIKTLGTANTEAFF
>.|TRBJ2-7|TRBV18|TRBD1
TGTGCCAGCTCACCACAGGGGACAGGGGCCTACGAGCAGTACTTC
CASSPQGTGAYEQYF
>.|TRBJ1-1|TRBV4-1|TRBD1
TGCGCCAGCAGGCGACAGGGGTGGACTGAAGCTTTCTTT
CASRRQGWTEAFF
>.|TRBJ2-7|TRBV28|.
TGTGCCAGCAGTACTGGAGTATCGGGACACCTCTCGTACGAGCAGTACTTC
CASSTGVSGHLSYEQYF
>.|TRBJ2-3|TRBV7-9|.
TGTGCCAGCAGCCCCGGGACACAATCATGGGATACGCAGTATTTT
CASSPGTQSWDTQYF
>few|TRBJ2-7|TRBV5-4|TRBD2
TGTGCCAGCAGCTTGACGACTAGCGGGAAATCCTACGAGCAGTACTTC
CASSLTTSGKSYEQYF
>.|TRBJ2-3|TRBV7-9|TRBD2
TGTGCCAGCAGCTTAGGAGGGACTAGCTCGAGGGATACGCAGTATTTT
CASSLGGTSSRDTQYF
>.|TRBJ2-1|TRBV5-6|.
TGTGCCAGCAGCTTGTGGGGGCGCCCCGGCAATGAGCAGTTCTTC
CASSLWGRPGNEQFF
>.|TRBJ2-6|TRBV6-1|TRBD1
TGTGCCAGCCAGGACAGGGGGTCTGGGGCCAACGTCCTGACTTTC
CASQDRGSGANVLTF
>.|TRBJ2-5|TRBV13|.
TGTGCCAGCAGCAAAGGGGGAGAGACCCAGTACTTC
CASSKGGETQYF
>.|TRBJ2-3|TRBV6-5|.
TGTGCCAGCAGTCCCCACAGGGTCGACACAGATACGCAGTATTTT
CASSPHRVDTDTQYF
>.|TRBJ2-2|TRBV1|.
TGCACCAGCACGGGTTCCCCGGGAGGAGGCACCGGGGAGCTGTTTTTT
CTSTGSPGGGTGELFF
>.|TRBJ1-2|TRBV7-9|TRBD1
TGTTCCAGCAGCTTTTTCGGACAGGTAGCTAACTATGGCTACACCTTC
CSSSFFGQVANYGYTF
>.|TRBJ1-5|TRBV7-9|.
TGTGCCAGCAGCTTAGAAGGGGCAGGGGCTCGGTATAGCAATCAGCCCCAGCATTTT
CASSLEGAGARYSNQPQHF
>few|TRBJ2-3|TRBV27|TRBD2
TGTGCCAGCAGTATCTCTAGCGGGATGACAGATACGCAGTATTTT
CASSISSGMTDTQYF
>.|TRBJ1-1|TRBV5-4|TRBD1
TGTGCCAGCAGCTTGAAATCAGGGGGCATGAACACTGAAGCTTTCTTT
CASSLKSGGMNTEAFF
>.|TRBJ2-5|TRBV19|TRBD1
TGTGCCAGTAGTCCGTGGACAGGGCAAGAGACCCAGTACTTC
CASSPWTGQETQYF
>.|TRBJ2-7|TRBV12-5|.
TGTGCTAGTGGTACCTGGAGGGCAGGGAGTGGCTACGAGCAGTACTTC
CASGTWRAGSGYEQYF
>.|TRBJ1-2|TRBV6-5|TRBD1
TGTGCCAGCAGTTCCGTCGGGACAGGGGACTATGGCTACACCTTC
CASSSVGTGDYGYTF
>.|TRBJ1-3|TRBV7-9|.
TGTGCCAGCAGCTGGGGGGTCTCTGGAAACACCATATATTTT
CASSWGVSGNTIYF
>.|TRBJ1-2|TRBV9|.
TGTGCCAGCAGCGGCACAGGACGGGCAGGCGGCTACACCTTC
CASSGTGRAGGYTF
>.|TRBJ2-3|TRBV4-3|TRBD2
TGCGCCAGCAGCCAAGAACTAGCGGGGGGCGCAGATACGCAGTATTTT
CASSQELAGGADTQYF
>.|TRBJ2-7|TRBV5-1|.
TGCGCCAGCAGCTTGGCCGGGACAACTAGCTACGAGCAGTACTTC
CASSLAGTTSYEQYF
>once|TRBJ1-3|TRBV25-1|.
TGTGCCAGCAGAGGGGGGGGGCTTGGAAACACCATATATTTT
CASRGGGLGNTIYF
>.|TRBJ2-7|TRBV5-1|TRBD2
TGCGCCAGCAGCTATCTAGCGGAAGGATACGAGCAGTACTTC
CASSYLAEGYEQYF
>.|TRBJ2-6|TRBV6-5|.
TGTGCCAGCTTGGGGGCAGGGAATGGGGCCAACGTCCTGACTTTC
CASLGAGNGANVLTF